These 30 T cell receptor beta chains originate from one sample sequenced in a study of blood T cell repertoires in COVID-19. The table came from immunoSEQ multiplex PCR; TCRdb's copy has only in-frame clones and leaves some out. Of 250,000 or so clones listed, approximately 86% are singletons. The sequencing sample was made of peripheral blood. These TCRs come from a man between 25 and 39 years old with active or convalescent COVID-19.

This chain links TRBV14 with TRBJ1-2, with D uncertain. This CDR3 has 12 residues. CDR1 is SGHDN, CDR2 FVKESK, per germline. V was pared by 0 bases and J by 4 bases, with 3 bases between. The CDR3 reads CASSQDVYGYTF. Here the CDR3 DNA reads TGTGCCAGCAGCCAAGACGTCTATGGCTACACCTTC.

This sequence joins TRBV3-1 (or the pseudogene TRBV3-2) and TRBJ1-1, with 8 bases lining up with TRBD1. The CDR3 has 16 amino acids. Germline trimming cut 2 bases from V and 0 bases from J; bases unmatched to any gene: 5. Germline loops: CDR1 LGHDT, CDR2 YNNKEL (reference sequence). CDR3 sequence (DNA): TGTGCCAGCAGCCAACAGGGGGCATTCGTGAACACTGAAGCTTTCTTT. Translation gives CASSQQGAFVNTEAFF.

The chain joins TRBV10-2 to TRBJ2-2; TRBD2 is a possible D gene (5 bases). CDR1 and CDR2 (germline): WSHSY, SAAADI. CDR3 length equals 13 residues. Deletions cut 5 bases from V and 3 bases from J, with 7 bases between. CDR3: CASSLDYTGELFF. The CDR3 DNA sequence: TGCGCCAGCAGTTTGGACTACACCGGGGAGCTGTTTTTT.

This clone was seen more than once but under ten times. The chain carries TRBV11-2 and TRBJ2-1; D is unresolved. V was shortened by 1 base and J by 0 bases, with 10 bases between the two germline ends. This CDR3 contains 16 residues. CDR1 is SGHAT, CDR2 FQNNGV, per germline. This CDR3 reads CASSLGAASSYNEQFF. CDR3 nucleotides: TGTGCCAGCAGCTTAGGCGCGGCAAGCTCCTACAATGAGCAGTTCTTC.

The chain couples TRBV16 to TRBJ1-5; D perhaps matches TRBD1 (5 bases). Germline CDR1 KGHSY, CDR2 FQNENV. The ends were cut back, 0 bases at V and 0 bases at J, with 18 bases in the middle. This CDR3 is built from 19 residues. The CDR3 DNA is TGTGCCAGCAGCCAATCGGGGGGTTGGGGCGTTAGTAGCAATCAGCCCCAGCATTTT. Translated, it gives CASSQSGGWGVSSNQPQHF.

The genes are TRBV12-3 or TRBV12-4 and TRBJ2-1; TRBD1 aligns across 8 bases. Unmatched junction bases numbered 7, after V lost 6 bases and J lost 12 bases. There are 12 residues in the CDR3. In DNA, the CDR3 is TGTGCCAGCAGCCACCCCGGACAGGGGCAGTTCTTC. Translation gives CASSHPGQGQFF.

In its sample, this clone was seen once. This sequence joins TRBV6-6 and TRBJ2-5, with TRBD2 identical over 9 bases. The CDR3 has 16 amino acids. J was trimmed by 2 bases and V by 0 bases; bases with no gene match: 4. From germline, CDR1 is MNHNY and CDR2 SVGAGI (reference sequence). The CDR3 loop reads CASSYSGSGGQETQYF. The CDR3 bases are TGTGCCAGCAGTTACTCAGGTAGCGGGGGACAAGAGACCCAGTACTTC.

This CDR3 is CASSRQFRDRVYNEQFF. CDR3 bases: TGTGCCAGCAGCCGCCAGTTTCGGGACAGAGTTTACAATGAGCAGTTCTTC. The chain has TRBV7-9 and TRBJ2-1; 7 bases fit TRBD1. J was trimmed by 4 bases and V by 5 bases; bases with no gene match: 14. This CDR3 has 17 residues. Germline CDR1 and CDR2: SEHNR and FQNEAQ (reference sequence).

About this clone itself: This sample includes further DNA sequences coding for the same CDR3. The chain employs TRBV7-9 and TRBJ1-3, with 11 bases lining up with TRBD1. Unmatched junction bases numbered 1, after V lost 3 bases and J lost 0 bases. The CDR3 loop spans 16 amino acids. Per germline, CDR1 SEHNR and CDR2 FQNEAQ (reference sequence). The CDR3 spells CASSLGTGGSGNTIYF. CDR3 nucleotides: TGTGCCAGCAGCTTGGGGACAGGGGGCTCTGGAAACACCATATATTTT.

The V gene is TRBV5-6, the J gene TRBJ1-5, with a tentative D call TRBD1 (5 bases). Deletions cut 3 bases from V and 3 bases from J, with 10 bases between. Germline V CDR1 and CDR2: SGHDT, YYEEEE. The CDR3 totals 14 residues. CDR3 region: CASSSGLVNQPQHF. The CDR3 bases are TGTGCCAGCAGCTCGGGACTGGTCAATCAGCCCCAGCATTTT. Full variable domain (remainder filled in from reference TRBV5-6 and TRBJ1-5): DAGVTQSPTHLIKTRGQQVTLRCSPKSGHDTVSWYQQALGQGPQFIFQYYEEEERQRGNFPDRFSGHQFPNYSSELNVNALLLGDSALYLCASSSGLVNQPQHFGDGTRLSIL.

The rearrangement uses TRBV7-3 and TRBJ2-3, with TRBD2 matching over 7 bases. J was trimmed by 6 bases and V by 5 bases; bases with no gene match: 5. There are 13 residues in the CDR3. From germline, CDR1 is SGHTA and CDR2 FQGTGA. Here the CDR3 reads CASSPSGADTQYF. CDR3 in DNA: TGTGCCAGCAGCCCAAGCGGGGCGGATACGCAGTATTTT.

The chain links TRBV6-1 to TRBJ1-5; D possibly corresponds to TRBD1 (5 bases). Germline V lookup: CDR1 MNHNS, CDR2 SASEGT. This CDR3 is built from 13 residues. V shed 2 bases and J shed 11 bases, with 13 bases lying between them. The CDR3 region has the DNA TGTGCCAGCAGTGAATCGCTTGGGGGGTCCCAGCATTTT. Translated, it gives CASSESLGGSQHF.

As regards this clone: This sample includes further DNA sequences coding for the same CDR3. The V and J genes are TRBV27 and TRBJ1-5; perhaps TRBD1 as D (5 bases). V gave up 3 bases and J gave up 3 bases, with 12 bases separating them. Germline values: CDR1 MNHEY, CDR2 SMNVEV (reference sequence). The CDR3 is 15 amino acids. The CDR3 bases are TGTGCCAGCAGTTTCGGAGGGGCTTTCAATCAGCCCCAGCATTTT. Translating gives CASSFGGAFNQPQHF.

The chain couples TRBV19 to TRBJ2-3; D might be TRBD1 (6 bases). The V gene lost 3 bases and the J gene lost 1 base, with 14 bases spanning the gap. Germline V gene sequence: CDR1 LNHDA, CDR2 SQIVND (reference sequence). This CDR3 is 16 amino acids long. CDR3 sequence (DNA): TGTGCCAGTAGTATGTTGGGGGCGCGAGGCACAGATACGCAGTATTTT. As protein: CASSMLGARGTDTQYF.

V usage is TRBV29-1 and J usage is TRBJ2-1; D possibly corresponds to TRBD1 (5 bases). The CDR3 extends over 15 amino acids. Trimming removed 2 bases at V and 4 bases at J, with 15 bases between. Looked up from germline, CDR1 is SQVTM and CDR2 is ANQGSEA. The CDR3 protein is CSVERQGAGYNEQFF. CDR3 nucleotide sequence: TGCAGCGTTGAACGGCAGGGCGCTGGTTACAATGAGCAGTTCTTC.

This sequence joins TRBV19 and TRBJ2-4, with 13 bases identical to TRBD2. From germline, CDR1 is LNHDA and CDR2 SQIVND (reference sequence). The CDR3 consists of 18 residues. The V and J ends lost 1 base and 7 bases, in that order; junction bases with no gene match: 10. CDR3 residues: CASSIGFKGLAGMNIQYF. CDR3 coding DNA: TGTGCCAGTAGTATAGGGTTTAAGGGACTAGCGGGGATGAACATTCAGTACTTC.

J is TRBJ2-5 and V is TRBV7-9, with D possibly being TRBD2 (6 bases). Per germline, CDR1 SEHNR and CDR2 FQNEAQ (reference sequence). V was shortened by 5 bases and J by 3 bases, with 16 bases between the two germline ends. The CDR3 has 15 amino acids. This CDR3 is CASSPPPGEEETQYF. The CDR3 nucleotides are TGTGCCAGCAGCCCGCCCCCGGGAGAAGAAGAGACCCAGTACTTC.

The rearrangement joins TRBV2 to TRBJ1-2; D is perhaps TRBD1 (6 bases). CDR3 length equals 13 residues. The ends were cut back, 2 bases at V and 8 bases at J, with 12 bases in the middle. Germline values: CDR1 SNHLY, CDR2 FYNNEI. CDR3 nucleotides: TGTGCCAGCAGTGAAAGTACAGGGAGAGGCTACACCTTC. Amino acids: CASSESTGRGYTF. The full variable domain, completed using reference TRBV2 and TRBJ1-2, is EPEVTQTPSHQVTQMGQEVILRCVPISNHLYFYWYRQILGQKVEFLVSFYNNEISEKSEIFDDQFSVERPDGSNFTLKIRSTKLEDSAMYFCASSESTGRGYTFGSGTRLTVV.

The V gene is TRBV6-6, the J gene TRBJ1-2; 8 bases fit TRBD1. V trimming: 6 bases; J trimming: 5 bases; junction bases outside the gene matches: 8. Germline CDR1 reads MNHNY; CDR2 reads SVGAGI (reference sequence). The CDR3 extends over 14 amino acids. This CDR3 is CASRAQGALYGYTF. The CDR3 coding sequence is TGTGCCAGCAGGGCCCAGGGGGCTCTGTATGGCTACACCTTC.

V is TRBV14 and J is TRBJ1-4, with D possibly TRBD1 on 6 matching bases. Trimming stripped 1 base from V and 4 bases from J, with 16 bases between. The germline gives CDR1 SGHDN, CDR2 FVKESK. The CDR3 runs to 17 residues. CDR3 nucleotide sequence: TGTGCCAGCAGCCAAGGGACAGCCAGCCTCTATAATGAAAAACTGTTTTTT. It codes for CASSQGTASLYNEKLFF.

The chain couples TRBV9 to TRBJ1-2, with a weak D call TRBD1 (5 bases). V was clipped by 4 bases and J by 5 bases, with 9 bases between them. Germline-derived CDR1 and CDR2 are SGDLS and YYNGEE. The CDR3 sequence is 12 residues long. DNA for the CDR3: TGTGCCAGCAGCTTGCAGGGATATGGCTACACCTTC. It is translated as CASSLQGYGYTF.

This chain links TRBV29-1 with TRBJ2-1, with TRBD2 matching 11 bases. After removal of 1 base from V and 6 bases from J, the junction contained 2 bases not matched to a gene. Germline lookup yields CDR1 SQVTM and CDR2 ANQGSEA. The CDR3 is made up of 14 amino acids. Here the CDR3 DNA reads TGCAGCGTTGAAGCTAGCGGGGGGCCCAATGAGCAGTTCTTC. This translates into CSVEASGGPNEQFF.

This chain's CDR3 is CASSSAGQSSGANVLTF. The CDR3 region has the DNA TGTGCCAGCAGCTCGGCCGGACAAAGCTCTGGGGCCAACGTCCTGACTTTC. The gene calls are TRBV7-2 and TRBJ2-6; D might be TRBD1 (5 bases). The CDR3 has 17 residues. The germline V and J ends were trimmed by 4 bases and 0 bases, with 13 bases remaining between them. Germline assignment: CDR1 SGHTA and CDR2 FQGNSA.

DNA for the CDR3: TGTGCCAGCAGAGAACAGGGCCACGAGCAGTACTTC. This gives the protein CASREQGHEQYF. The chain carries TRBV7-9 and TRBJ2-7; D may be TRBD1 (6 bases). The V end lost 6 bases, the J end lost 5 bases, and 11 bases lay between the germline ends. The CDR3 is 12 amino acids. Germline V gene lookup returns CDR1 SEHNR and CDR2 FQNEAQ (reference sequence).

V gene TRBV13 combines with J gene TRBJ2-5; TRBD2 might be the D (6 bases). Germline CDR1 and CDR2: PRHDT and FYEKMQ (reference sequence). This CDR3 has 14 amino acids. V lost 0 bases, J lost 1 base, and 6 bases lay in between. CDR3 in DNA: TGTGCCAGCAGCTTAGGGGGGGGCCAAGAGACCCAGTACTTC. It is translated as CASSLGGGQETQYF.

This clone turned up a few times. The genes are TRBV4-1 and TRBJ1-2; D is possibly TRBD1 (5 bases). The V and J ends lost 0 bases and 0 bases respectively, with 11 bases between them. The germline gives CDR1 MGHRA, CDR2 YSYEKL. This CDR3 has 16 residues. CDR3 nucleotides: TGCGCCAGCAGCCAAGATCAGGGCACCGCTAACTATGGCTACACCTTC. Protein product: CASSQDQGTANYGYTF.

This chain links TRBV5-1 with TRBJ2-1, with TRBD2 matching 7 bases. There are 15 residues in the CDR3. Germline values: CDR1 SGHRS, CDR2 YFSETQ. Trimming removed 4 bases from V and 0 bases from J; junction bases left unmatched: 4. CDR3 DNA sequence: TGCGCCAGCAGCAATGCGGGGGTCTCCTACAATGAGCAGTTCTTC. Residues: CASSNAGVSYNEQFF.

A remark on this clone: Relative to the germline gene, one junction end is altered; a read error may explain this. The gene calls are TRBV5-1 and TRBJ2-3; 11 positions agree with TRBD2. From germline, CDR1 is SGHRS and CDR2 YFSETQ. The CDR3 sequence is 16 residues long. CDR3 amino acids: CASTLDPGTSGDTQYF. The CDR3 nucleotides are TGCGCCAGCACCTTGGACCCCGGGACTAGCGGAGATACGCAGTATTTT.

V usage is TRBV5-4 and J usage is TRBJ2-2, with 7 bases matching TRBD1. Per the germline V gene, CDR1 is SGHNT and CDR2 is YYREEE (reference sequence). The CDR3 is 15 residues long. V was clipped by 5 bases and J by 2 bases; unmatched bases: 6. As DNA, the CDR3 is TGTGCCAGCAGTCGGGACAGCAGCAACACCGGGGAGCTGTTTTTT. Translation gives CASSRDSSNTGELFF.

The table lists this clone with a few counts. This chain uses TRBV30 with TRBJ1-2, with unresolved D. Trimming stripped 0 bases from V and 8 bases from J, with 7 bases between. There are 11 residues in the CDR3. From germline, CDR1 is GTSNPN and CDR2 SVGIG (reference sequence). CDR3 coding DNA: TGTGCCTGGAGTGTACAGTACGGCTACACCTTC. This encodes CAWSVQYGYTF. The full variable domain, completed using reference TRBV30 and TRBJ1-2, is SQTIHQWPATLVQPVGSPLSLECTVEGTSNPNLYWYRQAAGRGLQLLFYSVGIGQISSEVPQNLSASRPQDRQFILSSKKLLLSDSGFYLCAWSVQYGYTFGSGTRLTVV.